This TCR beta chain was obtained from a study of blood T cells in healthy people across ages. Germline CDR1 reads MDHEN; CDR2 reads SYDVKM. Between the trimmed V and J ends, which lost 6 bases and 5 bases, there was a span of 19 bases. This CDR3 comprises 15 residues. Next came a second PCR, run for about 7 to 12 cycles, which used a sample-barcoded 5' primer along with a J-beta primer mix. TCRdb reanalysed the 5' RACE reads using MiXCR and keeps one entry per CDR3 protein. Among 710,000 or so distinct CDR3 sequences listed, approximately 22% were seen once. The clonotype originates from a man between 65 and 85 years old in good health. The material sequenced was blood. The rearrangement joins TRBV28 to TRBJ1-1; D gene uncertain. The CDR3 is CASRPSIVGWTEAFF. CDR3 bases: TGTGCCAGCAGACCGTCGATAGTCGGTTGGACTGAAGCTTTCTTT.